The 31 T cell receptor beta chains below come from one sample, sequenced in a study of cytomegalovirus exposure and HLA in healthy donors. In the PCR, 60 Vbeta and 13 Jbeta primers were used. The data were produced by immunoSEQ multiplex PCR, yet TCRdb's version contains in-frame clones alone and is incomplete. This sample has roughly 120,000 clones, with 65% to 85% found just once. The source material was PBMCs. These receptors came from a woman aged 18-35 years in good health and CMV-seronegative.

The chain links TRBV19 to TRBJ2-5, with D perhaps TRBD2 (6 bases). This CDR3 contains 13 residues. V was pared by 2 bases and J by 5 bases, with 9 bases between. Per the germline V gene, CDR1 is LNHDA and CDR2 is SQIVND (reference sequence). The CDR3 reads CASSIPGRETQYF. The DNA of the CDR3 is TGTGCCAGTAGTATACCGGGGAGGGAGACCCAGTACTTC.

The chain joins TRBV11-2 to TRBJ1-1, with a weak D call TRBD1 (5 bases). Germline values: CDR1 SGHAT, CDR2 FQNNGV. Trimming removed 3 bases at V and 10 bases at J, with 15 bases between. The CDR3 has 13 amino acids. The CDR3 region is CASSFEEPGGAFF. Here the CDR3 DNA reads TGTGCCAGCAGCTTTGAGGAACCGGGGGGAGCTTTCTTT.

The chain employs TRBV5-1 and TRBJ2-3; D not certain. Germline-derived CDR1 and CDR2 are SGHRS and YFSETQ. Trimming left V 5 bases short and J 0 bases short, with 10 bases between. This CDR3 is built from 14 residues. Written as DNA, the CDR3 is TGCGCCAGCAGGACGGAGACTAGCACAGATACGCAGTATTTT. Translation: CASRTETSTDTQYF.

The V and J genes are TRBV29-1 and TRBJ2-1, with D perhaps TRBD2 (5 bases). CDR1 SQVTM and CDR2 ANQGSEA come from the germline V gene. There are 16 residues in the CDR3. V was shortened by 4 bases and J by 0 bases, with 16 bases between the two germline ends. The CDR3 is CSVVTLAPSSYNEQFF. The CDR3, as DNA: TGCAGCGTTGTAACTCTAGCACCGAGCTCCTACAATGAGCAGTTCTTC.

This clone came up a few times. The CDR3 coding sequence is TGCGCCAGCAGCTTGAGAGCAACTAATGAAAAACTGTTTTTT. Protein: CASSLRATNEKLFF. The rearrangement joins TRBV5-1 to TRBJ1-4, with no clear D. CDR1 and CDR2 from the germline V gene are SGHRS and YFSETQ. The CDR3 runs 14 residues. V gave up 1 base and J gave up 0 bases, with 4 bases separating them.

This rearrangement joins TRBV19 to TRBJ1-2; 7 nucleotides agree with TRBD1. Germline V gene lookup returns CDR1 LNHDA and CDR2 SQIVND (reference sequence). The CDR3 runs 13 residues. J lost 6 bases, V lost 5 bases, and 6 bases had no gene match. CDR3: CASSYVQGDGYTF. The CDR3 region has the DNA TGTGCCAGTAGTTATGTTCAGGGGGATGGCTACACCTTC.

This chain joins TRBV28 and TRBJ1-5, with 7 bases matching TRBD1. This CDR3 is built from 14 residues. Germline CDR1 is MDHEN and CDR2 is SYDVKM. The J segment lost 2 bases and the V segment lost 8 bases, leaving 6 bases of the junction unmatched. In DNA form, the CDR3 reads TGTGCCAGCCTAGACAGGGCTGGCAATCAGCCCCAGCATTTT. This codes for CASLDRAGNQPQHF. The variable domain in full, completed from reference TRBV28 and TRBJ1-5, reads DVKVTQSSRYLVKRTGEKVFLECVQDMDHENMFWYRQDPGLGLRLIYFSYDVKMKEKGDIPEGYSVSREKKERFSLILESASTNQTSMYLCASLDRAGNQPQHFGDGTRLSIL.

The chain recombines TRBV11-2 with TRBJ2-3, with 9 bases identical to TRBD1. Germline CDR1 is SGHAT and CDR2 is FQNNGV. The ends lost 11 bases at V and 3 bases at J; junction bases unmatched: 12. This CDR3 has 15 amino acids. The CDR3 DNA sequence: TGTGCCGTCCGCCGCCCCGGGACAGGGACAGATACGCAGTATTTT. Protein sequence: CAVRRPGTGTDTQYF.

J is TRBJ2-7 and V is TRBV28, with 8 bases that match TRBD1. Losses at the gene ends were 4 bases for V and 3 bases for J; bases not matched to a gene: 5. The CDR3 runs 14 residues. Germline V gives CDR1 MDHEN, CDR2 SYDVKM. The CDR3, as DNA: TGTGCCAGCAGTTCGGACAGGGAAAACTACGAGCAGTACTTC. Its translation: CASSSDRENYEQYF.

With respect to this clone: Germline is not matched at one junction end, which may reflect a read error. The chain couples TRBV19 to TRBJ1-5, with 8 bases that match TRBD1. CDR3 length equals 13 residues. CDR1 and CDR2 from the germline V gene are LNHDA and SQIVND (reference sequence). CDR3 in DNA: TGTGCCAGTAGTCTAGACAGGGGACAGCCCCAGCATTTT. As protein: CASSLDRGQPQHF. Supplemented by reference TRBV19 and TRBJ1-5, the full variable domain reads DGGITQSPKYLFRKEGQNVTLSCEQNLNHDAMYWYRQDPGQGLRLIYYSQIVNDFQKGDIAEGYSVSREKKESFPLTVTSAQKNPTAFYLCASSLDRGQPQHFGDGTRLSIL.

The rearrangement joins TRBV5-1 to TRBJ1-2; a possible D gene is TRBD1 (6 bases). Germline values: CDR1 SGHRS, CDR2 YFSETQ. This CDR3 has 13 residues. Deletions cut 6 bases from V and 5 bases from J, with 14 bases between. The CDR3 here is CASTQDSVYGYTF. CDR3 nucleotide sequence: TGCGCCAGCACCCAGGACAGCGTTTATGGCTACACCTTC.

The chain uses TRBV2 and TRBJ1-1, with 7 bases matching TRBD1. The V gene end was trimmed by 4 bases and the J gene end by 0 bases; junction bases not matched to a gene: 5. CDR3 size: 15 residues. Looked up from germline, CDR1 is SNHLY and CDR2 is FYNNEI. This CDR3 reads CASSGGGHLNTEAFF. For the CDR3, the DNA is TGTGCCAGCAGTGGAGGGGGCCACCTGAACACTGAAGCTTTCTTT.

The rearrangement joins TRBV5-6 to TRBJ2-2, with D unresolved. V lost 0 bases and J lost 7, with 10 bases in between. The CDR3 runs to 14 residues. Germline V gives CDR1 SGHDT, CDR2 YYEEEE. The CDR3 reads CASSLGRVFGELFF. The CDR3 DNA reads TGTGCCAGCAGCTTGGGTCGGGTCTTCGGGGAGCTGTTTTTT. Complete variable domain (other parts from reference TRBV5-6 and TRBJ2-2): DAGVTQSPTHLIKTRGQQVTLRCSPKSGHDTVSWYQQALGQGPQFIFQYYEEEERQRGNFPDRFSGHQFPNYSSELNVNALLLGDSALYLCASSLGRVFGELFFGEGSRLTVL.

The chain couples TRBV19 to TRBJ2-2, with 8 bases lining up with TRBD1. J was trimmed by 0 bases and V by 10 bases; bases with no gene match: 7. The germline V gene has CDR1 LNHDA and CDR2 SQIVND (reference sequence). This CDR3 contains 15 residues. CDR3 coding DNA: TGTGCCACCGGGACAGGCCTTGCGAACACCGGGGAGCTGTTTTTT. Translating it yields CATGTGLANTGELFF.

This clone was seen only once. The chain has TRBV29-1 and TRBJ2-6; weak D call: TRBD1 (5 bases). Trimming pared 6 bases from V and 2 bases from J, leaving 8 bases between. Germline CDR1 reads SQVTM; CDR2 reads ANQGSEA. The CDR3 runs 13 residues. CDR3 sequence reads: CSVPRAGANVLTF. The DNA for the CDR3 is TGCAGCGTCCCCAGGGCTGGGGCCAACGTCCTGACTTTC.

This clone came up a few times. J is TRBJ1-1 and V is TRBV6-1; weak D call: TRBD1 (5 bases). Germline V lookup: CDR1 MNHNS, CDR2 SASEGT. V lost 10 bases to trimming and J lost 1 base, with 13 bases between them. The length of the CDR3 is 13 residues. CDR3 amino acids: CATDNDRNTEAFF. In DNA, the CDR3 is TGTGCCACCGATAACGACAGGAACACTGAAGCTTTCTTT.

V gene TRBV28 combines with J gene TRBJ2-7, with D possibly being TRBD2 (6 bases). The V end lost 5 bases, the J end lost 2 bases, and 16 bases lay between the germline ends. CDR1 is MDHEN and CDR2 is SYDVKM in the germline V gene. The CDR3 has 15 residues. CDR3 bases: TGTGCCAGCAGTCGGCCGCGGGAATCGACCTACGAGCAGTACTTC. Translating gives CASSRPRESTYEQYF.

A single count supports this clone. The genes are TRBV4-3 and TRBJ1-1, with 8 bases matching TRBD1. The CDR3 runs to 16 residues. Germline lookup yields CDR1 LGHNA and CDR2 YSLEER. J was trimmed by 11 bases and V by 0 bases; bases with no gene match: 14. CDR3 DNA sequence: TGCGCCAGCAGCCAAGATCATTGGAATCAGGGGGCGGTTGCTTTCTTT. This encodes CASSQDHWNQGAVAFF.

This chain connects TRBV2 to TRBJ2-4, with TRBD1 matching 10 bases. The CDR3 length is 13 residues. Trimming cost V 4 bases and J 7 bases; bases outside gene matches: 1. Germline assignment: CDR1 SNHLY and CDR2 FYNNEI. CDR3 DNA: TGTGCCAGCAGTGGACAGGGGGCCAACATTCAGTACTTC. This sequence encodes CASSGQGANIQYF.

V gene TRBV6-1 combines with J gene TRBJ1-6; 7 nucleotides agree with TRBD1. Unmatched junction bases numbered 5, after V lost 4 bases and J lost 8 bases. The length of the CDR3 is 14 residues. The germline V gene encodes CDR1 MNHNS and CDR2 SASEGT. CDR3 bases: TGTGCCAGCAGTGCTAGACAGGGTGATTCACCCCTCCACTTT. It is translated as CASSARQGDSPLHF.

In DNA form, the CDR3 reads TGTGCCAGCAGCTTAGAAGGGGGGGCCGGGGAGCTGTTTTTT. It yields the protein CASSLEGGAGELFF. This chain joins TRBV11-1 and TRBJ2-2, with D possibly matching TRBD2 (7 bases). This CDR3 comprises 14 residues. V shed 1 base and J shed 6 bases, with 9 bases lying between them. Germline V gives CDR1 SGHAT, CDR2 FQDESV (reference sequence). Full variable domain (remainder filled in from reference TRBV11-1 and TRBJ2-2): EAEVAQSPRYKITEKSQAVAFWCDPISGHATLYWYRQILGQGPELLVQFQDESVVDDSQLPKDRFSAERLKGVDSTLKIQPAELGDSAMYLCASSLEGGAGELFFGEGSRLTVL.

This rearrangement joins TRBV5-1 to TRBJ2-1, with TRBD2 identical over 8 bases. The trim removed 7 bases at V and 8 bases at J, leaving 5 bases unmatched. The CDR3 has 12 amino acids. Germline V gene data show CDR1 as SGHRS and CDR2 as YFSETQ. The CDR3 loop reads CASRDSGDEQFF. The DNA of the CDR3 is TGCGCCAGCCGAGATAGCGGGGATGAGCAGTTCTTC.

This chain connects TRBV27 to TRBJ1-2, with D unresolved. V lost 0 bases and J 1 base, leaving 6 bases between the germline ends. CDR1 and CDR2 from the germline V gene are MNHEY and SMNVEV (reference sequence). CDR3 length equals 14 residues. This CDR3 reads CASSLSRNNYGYTF. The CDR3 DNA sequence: TGTGCCAGCAGTTTATCGAGGAATAACTATGGCTACACCTTC.

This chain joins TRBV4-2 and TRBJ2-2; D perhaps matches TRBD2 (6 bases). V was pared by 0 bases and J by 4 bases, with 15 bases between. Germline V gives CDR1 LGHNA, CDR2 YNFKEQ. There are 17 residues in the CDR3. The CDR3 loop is CASSQDSAGSSTGELFF. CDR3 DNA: TGTGCCAGCAGCCAAGATTCAGCGGGCTCGAGCACCGGGGAGCTGTTTTTT.

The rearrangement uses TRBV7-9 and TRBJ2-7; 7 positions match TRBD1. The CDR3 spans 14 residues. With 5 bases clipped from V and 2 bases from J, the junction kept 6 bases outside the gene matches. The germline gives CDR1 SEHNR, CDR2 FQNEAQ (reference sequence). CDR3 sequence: CASSRGTDPYEQYF. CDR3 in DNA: TGTGCCAGCAGCCGTGGGACAGACCCCTACGAGCAGTACTTC.

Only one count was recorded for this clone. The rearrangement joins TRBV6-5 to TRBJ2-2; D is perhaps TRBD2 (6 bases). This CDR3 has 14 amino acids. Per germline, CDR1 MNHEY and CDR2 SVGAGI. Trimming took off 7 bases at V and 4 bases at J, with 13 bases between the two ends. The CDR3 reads CASTSGVITGELFF. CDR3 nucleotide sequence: TGTGCCAGCACCTCGGGAGTGATCACCGGGGAGCTGTTTTTT.

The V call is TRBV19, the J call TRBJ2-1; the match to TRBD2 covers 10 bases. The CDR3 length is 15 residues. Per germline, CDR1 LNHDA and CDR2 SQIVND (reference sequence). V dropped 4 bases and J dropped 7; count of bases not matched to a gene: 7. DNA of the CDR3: TGTGCCAGTAGTAACCTAGCGGGAGTCAGTAATGAGCAGTTCTTC. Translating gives CASSNLAGVSNEQFF.

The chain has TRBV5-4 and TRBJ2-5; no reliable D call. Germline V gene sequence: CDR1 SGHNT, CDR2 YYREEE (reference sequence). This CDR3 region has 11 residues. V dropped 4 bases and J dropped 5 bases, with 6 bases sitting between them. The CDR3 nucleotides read TGTGCCAGCAGCCAGAGGGAGACCCAGTACTTC. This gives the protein CASSQRETQYF.

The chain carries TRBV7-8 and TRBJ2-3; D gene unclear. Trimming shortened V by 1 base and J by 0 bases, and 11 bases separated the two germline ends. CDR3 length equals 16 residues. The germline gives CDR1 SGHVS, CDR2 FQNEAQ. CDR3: CASSLGSGASTDTQYF. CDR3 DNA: TGTGCCAGCAGCTTAGGTTCGGGTGCTAGCACAGATACGCAGTATTTT.

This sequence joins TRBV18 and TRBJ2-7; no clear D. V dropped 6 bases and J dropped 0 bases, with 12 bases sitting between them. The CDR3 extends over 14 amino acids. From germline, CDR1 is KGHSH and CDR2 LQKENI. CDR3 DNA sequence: TGTGCCAGCTCCGGCCCGGGTTCCTCCTACGAGCAGTACGTC. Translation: CASSGPGSSYEQYV.

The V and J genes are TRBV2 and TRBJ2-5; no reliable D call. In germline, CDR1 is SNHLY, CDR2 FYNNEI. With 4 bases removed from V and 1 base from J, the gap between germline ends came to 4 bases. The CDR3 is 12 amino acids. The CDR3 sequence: CASSVSQETQYF. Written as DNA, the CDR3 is TGTGCCAGCAGTGTTAGCCAAGAGACCCAGTACTTC.